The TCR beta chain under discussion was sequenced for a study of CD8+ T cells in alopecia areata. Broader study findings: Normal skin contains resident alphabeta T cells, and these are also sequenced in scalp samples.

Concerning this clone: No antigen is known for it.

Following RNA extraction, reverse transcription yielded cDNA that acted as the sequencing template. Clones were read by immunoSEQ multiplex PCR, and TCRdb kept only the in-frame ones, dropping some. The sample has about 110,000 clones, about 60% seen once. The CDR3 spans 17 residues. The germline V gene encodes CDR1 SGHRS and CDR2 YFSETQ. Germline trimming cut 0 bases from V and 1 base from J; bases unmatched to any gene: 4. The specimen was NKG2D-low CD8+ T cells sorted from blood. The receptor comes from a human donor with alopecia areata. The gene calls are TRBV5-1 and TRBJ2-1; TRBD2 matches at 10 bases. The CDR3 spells CASSLVASGSSYNEQFF. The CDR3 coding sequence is TGCGCCAGCAGCTTGGTAGCTAGCGGGAGTTCCTACAATGAGCAGTTCTTC.